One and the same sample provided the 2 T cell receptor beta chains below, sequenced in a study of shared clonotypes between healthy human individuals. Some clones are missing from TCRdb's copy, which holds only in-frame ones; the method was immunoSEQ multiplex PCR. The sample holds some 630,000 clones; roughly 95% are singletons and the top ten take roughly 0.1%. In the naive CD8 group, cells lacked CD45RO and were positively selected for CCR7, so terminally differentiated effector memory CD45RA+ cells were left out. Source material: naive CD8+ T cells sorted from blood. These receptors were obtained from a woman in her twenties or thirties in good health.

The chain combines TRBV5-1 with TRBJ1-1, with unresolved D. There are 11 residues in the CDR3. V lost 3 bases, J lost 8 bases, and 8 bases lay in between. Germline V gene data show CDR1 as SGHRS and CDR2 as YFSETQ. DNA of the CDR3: TGCGCCAGCAGCTCTCTCTCGGAAGCTTTCTTT. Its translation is CASSSLSEAFF. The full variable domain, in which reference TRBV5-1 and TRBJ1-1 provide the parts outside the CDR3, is KAGVTQTPRYLIKTRGQQVTLSCSPISGHRSVSWYQQTPGQGLQFLFEYFSETQRNKGNFPGRFSGRQFSNSRSEMNVSTLELGDSALYLCASSSLSEAFFGQGTRLTVV.

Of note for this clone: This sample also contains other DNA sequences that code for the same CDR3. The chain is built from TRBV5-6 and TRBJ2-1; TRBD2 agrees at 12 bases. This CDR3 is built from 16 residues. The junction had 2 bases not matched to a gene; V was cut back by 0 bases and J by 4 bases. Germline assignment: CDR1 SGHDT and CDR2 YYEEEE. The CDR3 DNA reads TGTGCCAGCAGCTTGGGCCTAGCGGGAGGGTACAATGAGCAGTTCTTC. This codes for CASSLGLAGGYNEQFF.